This T cell receptor (beta chain) originates from a study of blood T cells in healthy people across ages. Points from the study as a whole: The study found more naive CD4+ cells and higher diversity in long-lived than aged donors.

For the second PCR, which ran for about 7 to 11 cycles, a sample-barcoded 5' primer and a J-beta primer mix were used. Each cDNA molecule was tagged by a template-switch adaptor that had 12 random nucleotides. MiXCR, run by TCRdb on the 5' RACE reads, gives a single entry per CDR3 protein. The sample includes 1.2 million to 1.5 million distinct CDR3 sequences, almost 60% of them seen just once. The CDR3 is made up of 16 amino acids. V dropped 2 bases and J dropped 2 bases, with 16 bases sitting between them. Germline-derived CDR1 and CDR2 are SGHDN and FVKESK. About this clonotype itself: The antigen remains undetermined.

Donors each provided about 10 milliliters of peripheral blood. This receptor was identified in a man younger than 35 in good health. The V and J genes are TRBV14 and TRBJ2-7; D may match TRBD1 or TRBD2 (5 bases each). The sample taken for sequencing was blood. CDR3 protein: CASSQPTGTTAYEQYF. For the CDR3, the DNA is TGTGCCAGCAGCCAACCTACCGGGACCACGGCCTACGAGCAGTACTTC.